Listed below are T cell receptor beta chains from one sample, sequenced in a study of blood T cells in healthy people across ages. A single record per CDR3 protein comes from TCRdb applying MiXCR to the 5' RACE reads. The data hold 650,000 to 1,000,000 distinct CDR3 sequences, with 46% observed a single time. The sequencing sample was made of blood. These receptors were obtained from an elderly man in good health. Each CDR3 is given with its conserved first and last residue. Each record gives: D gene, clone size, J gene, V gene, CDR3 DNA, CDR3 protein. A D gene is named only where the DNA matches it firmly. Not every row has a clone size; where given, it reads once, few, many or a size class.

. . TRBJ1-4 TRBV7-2 TGTGCCAGCAGCTTACTAGGTGACAGCCGAAATGAAAAACTGTTTTTT CASSLLGDSRNEKLFF
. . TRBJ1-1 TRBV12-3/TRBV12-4 TGTGCCAGCAGTTTTCAACAGGACCTTTCTCTTCTCACTGAAGCTTTCTTT CASSFQQDLSLLTEAFF
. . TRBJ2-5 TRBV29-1 TGCAGCGTTGAAACGGGGCGAGAGACCCAGTACTTC CSVETGRETQYF
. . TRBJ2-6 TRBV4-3 TGCGCCAGCAGCTGGGACCGAGGCTCTGGGGCCAACGTCCTGACTTTC CASSWDRGSGANVLTF
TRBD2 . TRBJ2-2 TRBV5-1 TGCGCCAGCAGCCCACGTGCGGGAGTTGACACCGGGGAGCTGTTTTTT CASSPRAGVDTGELFF
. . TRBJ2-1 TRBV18 TGTGCCAGCTCACCACGGCGGGGCAGCTCCTACAATGAGCAGTTCTTC CASSPRRGSSYNEQFF
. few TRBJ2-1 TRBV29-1 TGCAGCGTTGGGCACTACCAAGAGACCCAGTTCTTC CSVGHYQETQFF
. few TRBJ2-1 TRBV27 TGTGCCAGCAGTGTATCGGGGCGGGCCGAGCAGTTCTTC CASSVSGRAEQFF
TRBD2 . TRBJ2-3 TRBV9 TGTGCCAGCAGCGTAGATGCAGCGGGAGATACAGATACGCAGTATTTT CASSVDAAGDTDTQYF
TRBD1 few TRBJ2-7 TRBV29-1 TGCAGCGCCCTCACAGGGGCTCCCCGGTACGAGCAGTACTTC CSALTGAPRYEQYF
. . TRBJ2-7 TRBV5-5 TGTGCCAGCAGCTTGGAGGGAAGACACTACGAGCAGTACTTC CASSLEGRHYEQYF
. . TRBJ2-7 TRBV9 TGTGCCAGCAGCCCGGGCGCGGCCAGCAACTACGAGCAGTACTTC CASSPGAASNYEQYF
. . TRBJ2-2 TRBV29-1 TGCAGCGCCCCGAGGTGGGGGAAGAACACCGGGGAGCTGTTTTTT CSAPRWGKNTGELFF
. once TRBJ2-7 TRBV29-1 TGCAGCGTTTCGGCGAGCTCCTACGAGCAGTACTTC CSVSASSYEQYF
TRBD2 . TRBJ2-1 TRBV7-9 TGTGCCAGCATCCGGACTAGCGGGAGTTCCAGGGGCAATGAGCAGTTCTTC CASIRTSGSSRGNEQFF
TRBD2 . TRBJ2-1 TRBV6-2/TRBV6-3 TGTGCCAGCAGAGCAGGGACTAGCGGAGGGGGCAATGAGCAGTTCTTC CASRAGTSGGGNEQFF
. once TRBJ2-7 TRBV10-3 TGTGCCATCAGTGAGTCCATAGGGACACCCGACGAGCAGTACTTC CAISESIGTPDEQYF
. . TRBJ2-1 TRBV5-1 TGCGCCAGCAGCCCGGACTCCACCCAGGGGAATGAGCAGTTCTTC CASSPDSTQGNEQFF
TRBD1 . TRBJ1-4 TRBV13 TGTGCCAGCAGCTTACGGACAGGAGGGGAAAAACTGTTTTTT CASSLRTGGEKLFF
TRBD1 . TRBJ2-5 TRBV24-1 TGTGTCACCAGTGGTACCGGGACAGGGAACCAAGAGACCCAGTACTTC CVTSGTGTGNQETQYF
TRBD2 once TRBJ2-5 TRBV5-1 TGCGCCAGCAACTTGGCCCTTGGCGGGAGATGGGAGACCCAGTACTTC CASNLALGGRWETQYF
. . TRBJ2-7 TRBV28 TGTGCCAGCAGCCACGGGGGAGATGAGCAGTACTTC CASSHGGDEQYF
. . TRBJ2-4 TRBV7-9 TGTGCCAGCAGCGCCTGGACAACATCGGCCAAAAACATTCAGTACTTC CASSAWTTSAKNIQYF
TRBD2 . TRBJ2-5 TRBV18 TGTGCCAGCTCACCGTTTAGCGGGAGACGAGAGACCCAGTACTTC CASSPFSGRRETQYF